The clone carrying this T cell receptor (beta chain) was seen ten or more times. Its cognate antigen is unknown. This CDR3 is built from 15 residues. CDR1 and CDR2 (germline): SGHVS, FNYEAQ. V was cut by 1 base and J by 0 bases, with 9 bases left in between. Diagnosing involved the use of clinical symptoms, serum thyroxine and TRAb, thyroid ultrasound and orbital computed tomography. The data are from a study of T cells in Graves' hyperthyroidism and ophthalmopathy. Study-wide results and caveats: Ophthalmopathy stood apart from stable hyperthyroidism in a 13 V-J model.

The source material, RNA transcripts, was used to amplify TCR beta CDR3 regions. HTBI primers were used for first-round RT-PCR of the TCR CDR3. TCRdb used MiXCR to reprocess the multiplex PCR reads, holding one entry per CDR3 protein. The sample records fewer than 550,000 distinct CDR3 sequences, approximately 25% being singletons. The sequenced material came from blood. V is TRBV7-6 and J is TRBJ1-2; D remains ambiguous. This receptor was identified in a woman in her 30s with Graves' ophthalmopathy. The CDR3 here is CASSLGPLANYGYTF. The CDR3 DNA is TGTGCCAGCAGCTTAGGTCCCCTGGCTAACTATGGCTACACCTTC. The full variable domain, in which reference TRBV7-6 and TRBJ1-2 provide the parts outside the CDR3, is GAGVSQSPRYKVTKRGQDVALRCDPISGHVSLYWYRQALGQGPEFLTYFNYEAQQDKSGLPNDRFSAERPEGSISTLTIQRTEQRDSAMYRCASSLGPLANYGYTFGSGTRLTVV.